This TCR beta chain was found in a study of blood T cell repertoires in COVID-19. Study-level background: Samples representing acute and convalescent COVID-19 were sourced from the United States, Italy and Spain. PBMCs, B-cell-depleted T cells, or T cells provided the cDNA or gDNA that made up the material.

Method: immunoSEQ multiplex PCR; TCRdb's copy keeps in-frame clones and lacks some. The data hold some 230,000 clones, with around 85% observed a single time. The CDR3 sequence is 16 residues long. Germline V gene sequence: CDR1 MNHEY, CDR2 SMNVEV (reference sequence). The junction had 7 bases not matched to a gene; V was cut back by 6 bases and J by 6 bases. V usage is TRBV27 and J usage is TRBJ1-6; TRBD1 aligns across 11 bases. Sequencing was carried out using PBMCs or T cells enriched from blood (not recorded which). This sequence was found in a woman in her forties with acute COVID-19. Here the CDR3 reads CASSKDRGRGNSPLHF. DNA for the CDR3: TGTGCCAGCAGCAAGGACAGGGGGCGCGGTAATTCACCCCTCCACTTT.